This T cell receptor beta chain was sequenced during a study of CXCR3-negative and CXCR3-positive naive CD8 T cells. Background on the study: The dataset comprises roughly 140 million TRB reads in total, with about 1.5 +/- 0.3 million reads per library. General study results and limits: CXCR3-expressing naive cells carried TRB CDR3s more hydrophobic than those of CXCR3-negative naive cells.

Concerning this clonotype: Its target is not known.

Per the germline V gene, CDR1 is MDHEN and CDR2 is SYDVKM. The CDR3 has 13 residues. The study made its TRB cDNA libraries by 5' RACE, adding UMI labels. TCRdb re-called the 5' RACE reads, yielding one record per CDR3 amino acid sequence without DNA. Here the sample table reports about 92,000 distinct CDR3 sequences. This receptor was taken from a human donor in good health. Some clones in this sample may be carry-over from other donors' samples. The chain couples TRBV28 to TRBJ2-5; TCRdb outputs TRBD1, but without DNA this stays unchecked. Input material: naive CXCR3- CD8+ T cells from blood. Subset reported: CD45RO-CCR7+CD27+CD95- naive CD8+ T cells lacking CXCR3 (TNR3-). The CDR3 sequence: CASSDRGGETQYF.